A single sample is the source of the 18 T cell receptor beta chains below, sequenced in a study of blood T cells in healthy people across ages. With a J-beta primer mix and a sample-barcoded 5' primer, a second PCR ran roughly 6 to 11 cycles. One entry per CDR3 protein, called by TCRdb with MiXCR from the 5' RACE reads. The repertoire holds 660,000 or so distinct CDR3 sequences, with around three fifths as singletons. Sequencing was done on a sample of blood. These receptor sequences come from a man between 60 and 75 years old in good health.

The chain is built from TRBV27 and TRBJ2-7; TRBD1 is a possible D gene (6 bases). The germline V gene has CDR1 MNHEY and CDR2 SMNVEV (reference sequence). V dropped 2 bases and J dropped 7 bases, with 24 bases sitting between them. This CDR3 spans 17 amino acids. The CDR3 nucleotides read TGTGCCAGCAGTTTAAGCCGCCCTGGGGGCCGTTTTTATGAGCAGTACTTC. Translated, it gives CASSLSRPGGRFYEQYF.

CDR3 sequence: CASSEQIDGKPQHF. In DNA form, the CDR3 reads TGTGCCAGCAGTGAACAAATTGACGGGAAGCCCCAGCATTTT. The chain recombines TRBV25-1 with TRBJ1-5; no firm D call. The CDR3 is made up of 14 amino acids. The V gene's germline CDR1 is MGHDK and CDR2 SYGVNS. The V end lost 2 bases, the J end lost 8 bases, and 13 bases lay between the germline ends.

This clonotype has a count of ten or more. One end of the junction does not line up with germline, which may come from a read error. For the CDR3, the DNA is TGTGCCAGCAGCCAAGATCGGAGGGATACGCAGTATTTT. As protein: CASSQDRRDTQYF. The rearrangement links TRBV4-1 to TRBJ2-3, with D maybe TRBD2 (5 bases). CDR3 length: 13 residues. The germline gives CDR1 MGHRA, CDR2 YSYEKL.

The chain carries TRBV10-3 and TRBJ1-4; 9 bases are a match to TRBD1. Germline CDR1 and CDR2: ENHRY and SYGVKD. The V and J ends lost 2 bases and 2 bases, in that order; junction bases with no gene match: 6. The CDR3 length is 17 residues. CDR3 sequence: CAISETGGDFTNEKLFF. The CDR3 nucleotides read TGTGCCATCAGTGAGACAGGGGGCGACTTTACTAATGAAAAACTGTTTTTT.

The V call is TRBV3-1, the J call TRBJ1-6, with no clear D. This CDR3 contains 19 residues. Looked up from germline, CDR1 is LGHDT and CDR2 is YNNKEL (reference sequence). V was pared by 0 bases and J by 0 bases, with 15 bases between. The CDR3 protein is CASSQEGSGASSYNSPLHF. CDR3 DNA sequence: TGTGCCAGCAGCCAAGAAGGCAGTGGAGCTAGCTCCTATAATTCACCCCTCCACTTT.

The chain has TRBV6-6 and TRBJ2-5; no definite D call. The V end lost 5 bases, the J end lost 2 bases, and 18 bases lay between the germline ends. This CDR3 is built from 16 residues. The germline CDR1 and CDR2 sequences are MNHNY and SVGAGI (reference sequence). The CDR3: CASSLLGTEKQETQYF. The DNA of the CDR3 is TGTGCCAGCAGTCTATTGGGTACGGAAAAACAAGAGACCCAGTACTTC.

With regard to this clonotype: At one end the junction does not follow the germline gene, possibly because of a read error. The V gene is TRBV12-3 or TRBV12-4, the J gene TRBJ1-2, with 9 positions matching TRBD1. This CDR3 has 15 amino acids. DNA of the CDR3: TGTGCCAGCAGTTTAGAGGACAGGGGCTCCTATGGCTGCACCTTC. This gives the protein CASSLEDRGSYGCTF.

This clonotype has more than one count but fewer than ten. One base away lies a much larger clone, so this may be a sequencing read error. The chain uses TRBV24-1 and TRBJ2-7; 8 positions match TRBD1. The CDR3 consists of 17 residues. Germline CDR1 and CDR2: KGHDR and SFDVKD. V was pared by 3 bases and J by 2 bases, with 11 bases of the junction left unmatched. The CDR3 loop reads CATSDPHWVTGAYEQYF. The DNA for the CDR3 is TGTGCCACCAGTGATCCCCACTGGGTGACAGGGGCCTACGAGCAGTACTTC.

This clonotype turned up a few times. The chain joins TRBV12-3 or TRBV12-4 to TRBJ2-6, with 8 positions matching TRBD1. The CDR3 loop spans 18 amino acids. V lost 4 bases, J lost 0 bases, and 8 bases stayed unmatched. CDR3 in amino acids: CASSSRDRQSSGANVLTF. In DNA form, the CDR3 reads TGTGCCAGCAGTTCCCGGGACAGGCAGAGCTCTGGGGCCAACGTCCTGACTTTC.

CDR3 loop: CASSPSGTSGGEQFF. The DNA of the CDR3 is TGTGCCAGCAGCCCTAGCGGGACTAGCGGGGGTGAGCAGTTCTTC. V and J are TRBV9 and TRBJ2-1; TRBD2 matches at 14 bases. The V gene end was trimmed by 4 bases and the J gene end by 9 bases; junction bases not matched to a gene: 6. The CDR3 contains 15 residues. Germline values: CDR1 SGDLS, CDR2 YYNGEE. The variable domain in full, completed from reference TRBV9 and TRBJ2-1, reads DSGVTQTPKHLITATGQRVTLRCSPRSGDLSVYWYQQSLDQGLQFLIQYYNGEERAKGNILERFSAQQFPDLHSELNLSSLELGDSALYFCASSPSGTSGGEQFFGPGTRLTVL.

The rearrangement links TRBV6-5 to TRBJ1-6, with D possibly matching TRBD1 (5 bases). CDR1 and CDR2 from the germline V gene are MNHEY and SVGAGI. This CDR3 contains 18 residues. V shed 2 bases and J shed 0 bases, with 14 bases lying between them. The chain's CDR3 is CASSYGTGRSSYNSPLHF. The CDR3 DNA reads as TGTGCCAGCAGTTACGGTACAGGCAGGAGCTCCTATAATTCACCCCTCCACTTT.

J is TRBJ2-7 and V is TRBV27; perhaps D is TRBD1 or TRBD2 (5 bases each). The CDR3 is 14 amino acids. Germline CDR1 MNHEY, CDR2 SMNVEV (reference sequence). Trimming took 6 bases from V and 5 from J, leaving 17 bases between them. Here the CDR3 DNA reads TGTGCCAGCAGCCCCCTAGGGGACCTGCACGAGCAGTACTTC. Translation: CASSPLGDLHEQYF.

This chain links TRBV7-8 with TRBJ1-2; D remains ambiguous. The germline V gene encodes CDR1 SGHVS and CDR2 FQNEAQ. V was shortened by 5 bases and J by 4 bases, with 14 bases between the two germline ends. This CDR3 is 14 amino acids long. DNA for the CDR3: TGTGCCAGCAGCCCCTTGGGGTTCAGCTATGGCTACACCTTC. Its protein is CASSPLGFSYGYTF.

The table lists this clonotype with a few counts. The chain is built from TRBV12-3 or TRBV12-4 and TRBJ2-3, with TRBD1 as a possible D gene (6 bases). This CDR3 contains 14 residues. V lost 3 bases, J lost 4 bases, and 11 bases lay in between. In DNA form, the CDR3 reads TGTGCCAGCAGTTTTTCCAGGGGCGCAGATACGCAGTATTTT. It codes for CASSFSRGADTQYF.

This clonotype was observed many times. This chain joins TRBV6-5 and TRBJ2-7; D gene unclear. Trimming stripped 0 bases from V and 1 base from J, with 4 bases between. The CDR3 totals 13 residues. In germline, CDR1 is MNHEY, CDR2 SVGAGI. CDR3 loop: CASSYSGSYEQYF. The CDR3 nucleotides read TGTGCCAGCAGTTACTCAGGGTCCTACGAGCAGTACTTC.

This clonotype has a handful of counts. The chain has TRBV28 and TRBJ2-7; a possible D gene is TRBD2 (6 bases). Germline loops: CDR1 MDHEN, CDR2 SYDVKM. V was clipped by 10 bases and J by 0 bases, with 13 bases between them. This CDR3 contains 13 residues. The CDR3: CAIRDGSSYEQYF. The DNA of the CDR3 is TGTGCCATCCGGGACGGGAGCTCCTACGAGCAGTACTTC.

This rearrangement joins TRBV20-1 to TRBJ1-2; D possibly corresponds to TRBD1 (5 bases). CDR1 DFQATT and CDR2 SNEGSKA come from the germline V gene (reference sequence). V lost 6 bases and J 7 bases, leaving 24 bases between the germline ends. The CDR3 consists of 15 residues. In nucleotides, the CDR3 is TGCAGTGCCCGAGATTCGGGGGGAGGTAGGACTGGCTACACCTTC. This sequence encodes CSARDSGGGRTGYTF.

V and J are TRBV21-1 and TRBJ2-5; TRBD2, the table's D call, was not compared with the DNA. TRBV21-1 is annotated as a pseudogene. The CDR3 contains 15 residues. CDR3 amino acids: CASSAGLAGSNEQYF. In DNA, the CDR3 is TGTGCCAGCAGCGCAGGACTAGCGGGGTCCAATGAGCAGTACTTC.